The 2 T cell receptor beta chains given below trace back to one sample, sequenced in a study of spatial heterogeneity in lung cancer. Study-wide results and caveats: Expanded alpha and beta TCR counts within tumors tracked tumor mutation counts.

Documented time point: sample taken at primary tumor resection. The antigens these receptors bind are not known. TCRdb analysed the 5' RACE reads with MiXCR anew, one entry per CDR3 protein. The data hold roughly 16,000 distinct CDR3 sequences, with approximately 7% observed a single time. Sequences were derived from lung tumor tissue, sampled at surgery. Receptors were obtained from a female donor with early-stage non-small cell lung cancer.

About this clonotype: This beta chain represents an off-target read in a library built for alpha chains; its size is of limited meaning. The chain couples TRBV27 to TRBJ2-7, with 7 bases fitting TRBD1. V lost 5 bases, J lost 4 bases, and 11 bases stayed unmatched. Germline CDR1 reads MNHEY; CDR2 reads SMNVEV (reference sequence). The CDR3 has 15 residues. As DNA, the CDR3 is TGTGCCAGCAGTCCAAGGGGGACAGAAGGTTACGAGCAGTACTTC. Translating gives CASSPRGTEGYEQYF.

Concerning this clonotype itself: Germline and junction disagree at one end, which may indicate a read error. Since it is a stray read in a library aimed at alpha chains, this beta chain has a size that is not meaningful. The chain uses TRBV5-1 and TRBJ1-1, with D unclear. This CDR3 comprises 14 residues. CDR1 and CDR2 from the germline V gene are SGHRS and YFSETQ. The CDR3 sequence is CVSSLNSVNTEAFF. For the CDR3, the DNA is TGCGTCAGCAGCCTGAACAGTGTGAACACTGAAGCTTTCTTT. Looking up the rest from reference TRBV5-1 and TRBJ1-1 gives the full variable domain: KAGVTQTPRYLIKTRGQQVTLSCSPISGHRSVSWYQQTPGQGLQFLFEYFSETQRNKGNFPGRFSGRQFSNSRSEMNVSTLELGDSALYLCVSSLNSVNTEAFFGQGTRLTVV.